Below, 11 T cell receptor beta chains from the same sample are listed, as sequenced in a study of blood T cell repertoires in COVID-19. Produced via immunoSEQ multiplex PCR; TCRdb's table is partial and in-frame only. The table includes some 320,000 clones, approximately 85% detected once. Sequencing input: peripheral blood. The receptors shown here come from a human donor in a cohort sampled during active COVID-19.

V usage is TRBV27 and J usage is TRBJ1-1; no clear D gene. CDR1 is MNHEY and CDR2 is SMNVEV in the germline V gene (reference sequence). The CDR3 runs to 15 residues. Trimming removed 2 bases from V and 0 bases from J, with 10 bases in between. The CDR3 nucleotides are TGTGCCAGCAGTTTAACTCCGATGATGAACACTGAAGCTTTCTTT. It codes for CASSLTPMMNTEAFF.

The V and J genes are TRBV15 and TRBJ2-7; D possibly corresponds to TRBD2 (5 bases). Germline-derived CDR1 and CDR2 are LNHNV and YYDKDF (reference sequence). The CDR3 sequence is 15 residues long. The V gene lost 0 bases and the J gene lost 2 bases, with 11 bases spanning the gap. The CDR3 DNA reads as TGTGCCACCAGCAGAGATCCACTAGAAGCCTACGAGCAGTACTTC. Amino acid sequence: CATSRDPLEAYEQYF.

The chain links TRBV19 to TRBJ1-3, with a weak D call TRBD1 (6 bases). Germline V CDR1 and CDR2: LNHDA, SQIVND (reference sequence). The ends were cut back, 5 bases at V and 1 base at J, with 9 bases in the middle. This CDR3 has 14 residues. CDR3 coding DNA: TGTGCCAGTAGTCTCAGGGGATCTGGAAACACCATATATTTT. Translation gives CASSLRGSGNTIYF. Filled out from reference TRBV19 and TRBJ1-3, the complete variable domain reads DGGITQSPKYLFRKEGQNVTLSCEQNLNHDAMYWYRQDPGQGLRLIYYSQIVNDFQKGDIAEGYSVSREKKESFPLTVTSAQKNPTAFYLCASSLRGSGNTIYFGEGSWLTVV.

In this sample, this clone turned up once. The rearrangement joins TRBV7-3 to TRBJ1-2; 7 nucleotides agree with TRBD1. The CDR3 spans 14 residues. With 5 bases clipped from V and 2 bases from J, the junction kept 5 bases outside the gene matches. The germline gives CDR1 SGHTA, CDR2 FQGTGA. CDR3 nucleotides: TGTGCCAGCAGCCCCGACAGGGACAACTATGGCTACACCTTC. Its protein is CASSPDRDNYGYTF.

This clone was recorded once. The chain couples TRBV4-1 to TRBJ1-2, with a weak D call TRBD1 (6 bases). CDR3 length: 14 amino acids. Germline lookup yields CDR1 MGHRA and CDR2 YSYEKL. Trimming shortened V by 5 bases and J by 7 bases, and 17 bases separated the two germline ends. The CDR3 protein is CASSNDRGARGYTF. The CDR3 DNA sequence: TGCGCCAGCAGCAACGATCGGGGGGCGCGTGGCTACACCTTC.

This clone was seen a single time. The rearrangement links TRBV4-2 to TRBJ2-3; 8 bases line up with TRBD2. Germline V gene sequence: CDR1 LGHNA, CDR2 YNFKEQ. The V gene end was trimmed by 1 base and the J gene end by 6 bases; junction bases not matched to a gene: 6. The CDR3 length is 15 residues. Here the CDR3 DNA reads TGTGCCAGCAGCCAAGGAACGAGCGGGGGCGATACGCAGTATTTT. It specifies CASSQGTSGGDTQYF.

The genes are TRBV3-1 (or the pseudogene TRBV3-2) and TRBJ2-7, with TRBD2 identical over 15 bases. Germline V lookup: CDR1 LGHDT, CDR2 YNNKEL (reference sequence). Losses at the gene ends were 0 bases for V and 6 bases for J; bases not matched to a gene: 15. This CDR3 spans 20 amino acids. The CDR3, as DNA: TGTGCCAGCAGCCAAGATACATGGGGACTAGCGGGGGGACTCCTGGTCGAGCAGTACTTC. It codes for CASSQDTWGLAGGLLVEQYF.

CDR3 DNA: TGCAGCGTTGAAGGGGGGAGGGCTCACACCGGGGAGCTGTTTTTT. Amino acid sequence: CSVEGGRAHTGELFF. The chain combines TRBV29-1 with TRBJ2-2, with 7 bases lining up with TRBD2. CDR1 and CDR2 (germline): SQVTM, ANQGSEA. V was clipped by 1 base and J by 3 bases; unmatched bases: 5. There are 15 residues in the CDR3.

The chain joins TRBV9 to TRBJ2-5; 8 nucleotides match TRBD2. Germline V gene sequence: CDR1 SGDLS, CDR2 YYNGEE. Trimming cost V 1 base and J 2 bases; bases outside gene matches: 7. The CDR3 runs to 16 residues. The CDR3, as DNA: TGTGCCAGCAGCGTACTGCCTTCGGGGGGGCAAGAGACCCAGTACTTC. Residues: CASSVLPSGGQETQYF.

There are a few counts of this clone. The chain employs TRBV6-5 and TRBJ2-7; perhaps TRBD1 as D (6 bases). This CDR3 region has 14 residues. Germline lookup yields CDR1 MNHEY and CDR2 SVGAGI. V was clipped by 4 bases and J by 6 bases, with 16 bases between them. The CDR3 sequence: CASSWATGFGEQYF. CDR3 nucleotide sequence: TGTGCCAGCAGTTGGGCTACAGGGTTCGGCGAGCAGTACTTC.

V usage is TRBV24-1 and J usage is TRBJ2-1, with 8 bases matching TRBD2. Trimming took 11 bases from V and 4 from J; bases not matched to a gene: 0. The CDR3 length is 11 residues. Germline lookup yields CDR1 KGHDR and CDR2 SFDVKD. The DNA of the CDR3 is TGTGCCAGCGGGGGGTACAATGAGCAGTTCTTC. Protein: CASGGYNEQFF.